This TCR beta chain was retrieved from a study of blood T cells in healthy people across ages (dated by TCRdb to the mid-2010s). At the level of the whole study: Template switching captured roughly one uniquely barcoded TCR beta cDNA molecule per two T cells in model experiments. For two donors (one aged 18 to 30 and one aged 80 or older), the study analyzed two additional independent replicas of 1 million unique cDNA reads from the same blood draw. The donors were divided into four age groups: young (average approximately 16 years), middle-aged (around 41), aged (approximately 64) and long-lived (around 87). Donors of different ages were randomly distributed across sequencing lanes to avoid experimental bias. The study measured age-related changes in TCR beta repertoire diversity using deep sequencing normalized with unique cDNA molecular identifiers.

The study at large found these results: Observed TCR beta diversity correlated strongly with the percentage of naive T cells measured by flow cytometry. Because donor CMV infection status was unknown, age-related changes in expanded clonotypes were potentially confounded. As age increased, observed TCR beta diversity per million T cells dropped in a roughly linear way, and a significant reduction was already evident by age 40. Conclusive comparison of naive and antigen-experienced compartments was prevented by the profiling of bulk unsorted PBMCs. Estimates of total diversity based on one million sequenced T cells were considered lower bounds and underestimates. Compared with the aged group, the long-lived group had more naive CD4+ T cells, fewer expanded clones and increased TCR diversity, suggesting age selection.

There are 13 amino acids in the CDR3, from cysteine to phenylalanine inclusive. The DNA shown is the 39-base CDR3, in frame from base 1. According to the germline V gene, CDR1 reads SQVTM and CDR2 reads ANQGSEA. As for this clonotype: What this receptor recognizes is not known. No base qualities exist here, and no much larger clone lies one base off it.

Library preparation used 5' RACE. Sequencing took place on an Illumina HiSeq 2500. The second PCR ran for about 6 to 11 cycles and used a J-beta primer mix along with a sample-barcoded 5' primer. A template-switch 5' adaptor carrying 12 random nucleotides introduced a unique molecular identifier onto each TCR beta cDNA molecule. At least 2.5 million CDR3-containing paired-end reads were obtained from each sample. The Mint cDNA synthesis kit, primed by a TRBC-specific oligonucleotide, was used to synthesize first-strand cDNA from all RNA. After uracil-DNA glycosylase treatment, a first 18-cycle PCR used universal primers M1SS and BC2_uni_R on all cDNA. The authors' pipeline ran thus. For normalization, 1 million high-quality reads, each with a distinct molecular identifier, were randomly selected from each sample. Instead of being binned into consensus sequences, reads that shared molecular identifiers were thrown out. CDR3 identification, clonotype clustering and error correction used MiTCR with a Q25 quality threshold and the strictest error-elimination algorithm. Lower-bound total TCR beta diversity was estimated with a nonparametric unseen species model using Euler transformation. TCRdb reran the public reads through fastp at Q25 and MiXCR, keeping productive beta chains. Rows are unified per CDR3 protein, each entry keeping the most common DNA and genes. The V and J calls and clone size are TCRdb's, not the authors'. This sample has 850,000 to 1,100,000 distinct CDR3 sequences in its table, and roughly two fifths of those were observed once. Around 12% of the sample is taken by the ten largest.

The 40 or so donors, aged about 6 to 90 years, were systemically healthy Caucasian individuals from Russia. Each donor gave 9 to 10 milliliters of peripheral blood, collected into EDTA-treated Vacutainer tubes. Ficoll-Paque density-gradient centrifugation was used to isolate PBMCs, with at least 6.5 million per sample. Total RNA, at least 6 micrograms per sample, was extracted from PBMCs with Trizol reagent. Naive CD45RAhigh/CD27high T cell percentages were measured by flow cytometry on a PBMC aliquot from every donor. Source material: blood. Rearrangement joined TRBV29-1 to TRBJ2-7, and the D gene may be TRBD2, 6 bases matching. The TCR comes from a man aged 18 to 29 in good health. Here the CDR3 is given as CRDTGGSSYEQYF. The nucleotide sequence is TGCAGGGACACTGGGGGGTCATCCTACGAGCAGTACTTC.